The T cell receptor beta chain described here comes from a study of blood T cell repertoires in COVID-19. Authors' processing steps: Nucleated cell counts were estimated from reference gene primer amplification. Generated by immunoSEQ multiplex PCR, the TCRdb table keeps only in-frame clones and is missing some. V, J and clone size are those of that table, while D and trimming were read from the DNA. The table has roughly 120,000 clones, about 80% seen once. The length of the CDR3 is 16 residues. Germline values: CDR1 LGHNA, CDR2 YNFKEQ. Trimming stripped 0 bases from V and 0 bases from J, with 9 bases between.

This sequence joins TRBV4-2 and TRBJ2-1; TRBD1 is a possible D gene (5 bases). The TCR was taken from a man in his 70s with active or convalescent COVID-19. The sample was peripheral blood. DNA of the CDR3: TGTGCCAGCAGCCAAGAGGGGCGGAGCTCCTACAATGAGCAGTTCTTC. As protein: CASSQEGRSSYNEQFF.